This TCR beta chain stems from a study of response to subunit inactivated influenza vaccine. TCRdb re-called the RT-PCR reads through MiXCR, storing one row per CDR3 protein. The sample lists about 610,000 distinct CDR3 sequences; about 14% were seen once. Comment on this clonotype: Its antigen is not known.

Overall study results and limits: It was suggested by the authors that few new T cells are recruited by each seasonal influenza vaccination.

The CDR3 is 14 residues long. V dropped 8 bases and J dropped 7; count of bases not matched to a gene: 9. Germline-derived CDR1 and CDR2 are MDHEN and SYDVKM. The V gene is TRBV28, the J gene TRBJ2-2; 8 bases are shared with TRBD1. Here the sequenced sample was PBMCs from blood, taken roughly 12 days after vaccination. This receptor was taken from a man aged 50 to 60 who received an inactivated influenza vaccine. Written as DNA, the CDR3 is TGTGCCAGCGGATTCCAGGGGGCGAGCGGGGAGCTGTTTTTT. It translates to CASGFQGASGELFF.